This entry concerns a single TCR beta chain. As originally analysed: Amplifying reference gene primers gave estimates of nucleated cell counts. Assay: immunoSEQ multiplex PCR; the TCRdb copy retains only in-frame clones and omits some. That table gives V, J and clone size, and the DNA gave D and trimming. Among tens of thousands of clones listed, approximately 92% were seen once. This entry comes from a study of blood T cell repertoires in COVID-19. Study information: Whether acute or convalescent, the COVID-19 samples came from the United States, Italy and Spain. PBMCs, B-cell-depleted T cells, or T cells provided the cDNA or gDNA that made up the material.

The CDR3 totals 15 residues. V and J are TRBV21-1 and TRBJ2-7; TRBD1 reflects the table's D call only, with no check against the DNA. TRBV21-1 is a pseudogene locus. The receptor comes from a woman in her 70s with active COVID-19. The sample was peripheral blood. In DNA form, the CDR3 reads TGTGCCAGCAGCAATCAACAGGGGAGCTCCTACGAGCAGTACTTC. Translation gives CASSNQQGSSYEQYF.